This TCR beta chain was observed in a study of identical twins (dated by TCRdb to 2016 to 2017). Some background on the complete study: To test whether fetal clonotypes persist, this study deep-sequenced TCR alpha and beta repertoires from monozygotic twins, from unrelated adults of various ages, and from cord blood. Replicate twin experiments were performed at different times using different library preparation protocols to rule out contamination. Overall study outcomes, separate from this receptor: Abundant cord blood beta clonotypes carried fewer insertions; young adult naive repertoires showed a weaker similar trend, while memory repertoires showed none. Because the same donors could not be followed over many years, the conclusions depended on cross-sectional statistical analysis. Zero-insertion analyses could be partly confounded by invariant T cells such as MAIT and iNKT, though diverse VJ usage argued against such confounding for most clonotypes. In monozygotic twins, recombination models systematically underestimated out-of-frame TCR alpha sharing, but the models matched the sharing seen between unrelated individuals. A weaker excess of twin sharing was found in beta out-of-frame sequences because the signal-to-noise ratio was lowered by fewer shared sequences. Out-of-frame TCR alpha sequences shared between twins showed an excess of low generation-probability sequences compared with coincidental sharing between unrelated individuals.

All donors were healthy Caucasians. Three pairs of female monozygotic twins, all aged about 18 to 30 years, made up the twin cohort. Positive isolation kits from Invitrogen were used to isolate the CD4+ and CD8+ T cell populations. The CDR3 numbers 14 residues from cysteine through phenylalanine. The only DNA kept is the CDR3, 42 bases in frame from the first base. The germline ends are 14 bases apart after V is trimmed by 2 bases and J by 6 bases. CDR1 and CDR2 (MNHEY, SMNVEV) derive from the germline V gene (reference sequence). This clonotype showed up many times. No cognate antigen has been identified for it. No base qualities exist here, and no much larger clone lies one base off it. Libraries were made using 5' RACE. The sample was run on an Illumina HiSeq 2000. Template switching introduced a universal primer binding site; the final cDNA contained a unique molecular identifier, enabling accurate counting of TCR cDNA molecules. First-strand cDNA for TCR alpha and beta chains was synthesized from specific primers in the conserved constant-segment region. To control for contamination, each cDNA library was double barcoded with a SMART-Mk sample barcode plus Illumina barcodes. TruSeq adapter sequences along with Illumina sample barcodes were introduced in two successive PCR steps. TCR alpha and beta cDNA libraries were sequenced on the Illumina HiSeq platform with custom primers. Per the original workflow: MiGEC was used to process raw reads and extract unique molecular identifiers, and MiXCR was used to find CDR3 positions. For each individual, recombination models were inferred using an EM algorithm with the repgenHMM and IGoR tools. Shared clonotypes were analyzed with the tcR package in R, and sharing was normalized by the product of cloneset sizes. To study raw recombination free of thymic and clonal selection effects, out-of-frame nonproductive sequences were analyzed. Using fastp at Q25 and MiXCR, TCRdb reprocessed the public reads and kept productive beta chains. CDR3 protein sequences are deduplicated, and each keeps its most common genes and DNA. The V and J calls follow TCRdb's processing rather than the paper's. The sample table lists 250,000 to 300,000 distinct CDR3 sequences, less than 9.5% of them with a count of one. The ten largest clones add up to 6% to 8.5% of the sample.

These same data were also listed under a study on yellow fever vaccine responses in identical twins. Taken from the second paper: According to the authors, in identical twins the way T cells responded to vaccination appeared partly convergent and partly personalized. The study precisely tracked vaccine-responding T cell clones in identical twins.

The chain joins TRBV27 to TRBJ2-7; the D gene is possibly TRBD1, with 5 bases matching. The origin of this receptor is a woman in her late teens or twenties in good health. The specimen was CD8+ T cells sorted from blood. The bases are TGTGCCAGCAGTTTACAGAGTGGGGCACGCGAGCAGTACTTC. This codes for CASSLQSGAREQYF.